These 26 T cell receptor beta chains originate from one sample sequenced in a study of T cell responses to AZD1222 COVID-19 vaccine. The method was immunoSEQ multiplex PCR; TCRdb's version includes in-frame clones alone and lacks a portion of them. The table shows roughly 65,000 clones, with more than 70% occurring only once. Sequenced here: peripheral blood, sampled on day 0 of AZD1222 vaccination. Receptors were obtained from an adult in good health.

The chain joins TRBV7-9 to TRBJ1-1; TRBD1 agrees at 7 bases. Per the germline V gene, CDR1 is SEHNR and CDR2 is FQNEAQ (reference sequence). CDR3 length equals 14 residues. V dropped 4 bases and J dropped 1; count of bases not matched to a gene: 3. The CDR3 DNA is TGTGCCAGCAGCTCCCGGACAGGGAACACTGAAGCTTTCTTT. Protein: CASSSRTGNTEAFF.

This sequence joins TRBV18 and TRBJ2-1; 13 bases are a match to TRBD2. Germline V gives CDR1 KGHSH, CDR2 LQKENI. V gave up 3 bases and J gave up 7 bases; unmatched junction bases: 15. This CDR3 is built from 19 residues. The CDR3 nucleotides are TGTGCCAGCTCACCCGGACGGACTAGCGGGAGTGGGGGTAAGAATGAGCAGTTCTTC. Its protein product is CASSPGRTSGSGGKNEQFF. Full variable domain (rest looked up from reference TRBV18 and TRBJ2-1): NAGVMQNPRHLVRRRGQEARLRCSPMKGHSHVYWYRQLPEEGLKFMVYLQKENIIDESGMPKERFSAEFPKEGPSILRIQQVVRGDSAAYFCASSPGRTSGSGGKNEQFFGPGTRLTVL.

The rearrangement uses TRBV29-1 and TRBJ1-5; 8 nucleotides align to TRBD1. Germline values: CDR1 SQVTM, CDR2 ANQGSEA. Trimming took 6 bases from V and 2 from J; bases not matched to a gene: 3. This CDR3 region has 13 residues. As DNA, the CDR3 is TGCAGCGTGTTGACAGGGGGCAATCAGCCCCAGCATTTT. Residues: CSVLTGGNQPQHF. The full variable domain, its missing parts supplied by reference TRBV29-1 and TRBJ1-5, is SAVISQKPSRDICQRGTSLTIQCQVDSQVTMMFWYRQQPGQSLTLIATANQGSEATYESGFVIDKFPISRPNLTFSTLTVSNMSPEDSSIYLCSVLTGGNQPQHFGDGTRLSIL.

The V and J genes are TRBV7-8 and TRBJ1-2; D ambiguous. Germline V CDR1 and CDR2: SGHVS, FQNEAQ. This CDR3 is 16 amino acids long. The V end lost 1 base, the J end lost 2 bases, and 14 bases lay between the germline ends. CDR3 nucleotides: TGTGCCAGCAGCTTAGGACCGGCCGATCACAACTATGGCTACACCTTC. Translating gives CASSLGPADHNYGYTF.

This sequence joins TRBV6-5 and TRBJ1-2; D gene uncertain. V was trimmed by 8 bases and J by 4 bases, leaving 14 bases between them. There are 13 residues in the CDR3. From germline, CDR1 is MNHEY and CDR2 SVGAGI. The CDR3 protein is CASCSFGSYGYTF. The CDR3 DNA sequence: TGTGCCAGCTGCAGCTTCGGATCCTATGGCTACACCTTC.

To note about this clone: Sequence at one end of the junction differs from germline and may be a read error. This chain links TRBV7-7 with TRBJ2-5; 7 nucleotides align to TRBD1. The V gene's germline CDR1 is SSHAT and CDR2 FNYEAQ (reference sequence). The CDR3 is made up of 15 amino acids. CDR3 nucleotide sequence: TGTGCTAGCAGCCTAGAAACAGGGGACGCGGAGACCCAGTACTTC. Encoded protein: CASSLETGDAETQYF.

The CDR3 coding sequence is TGCAGTGCTAGTTTCAGAGGAACTGAAGCTTTCTTT. Translating it yields CSASFRGTEAFF. The chain carries TRBV20-1 and TRBJ1-1; D is undetermined. Trimming removed 3 bases from V and 5 bases from J, with 10 bases in between. Germline V gives CDR1 DFQATT, CDR2 SNEGSKA (reference sequence). The CDR3 covers 12 residues.

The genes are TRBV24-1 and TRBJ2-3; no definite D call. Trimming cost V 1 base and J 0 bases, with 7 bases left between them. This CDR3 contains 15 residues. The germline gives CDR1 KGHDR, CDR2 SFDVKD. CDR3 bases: TGTGCCACCAGTGATTTCCCGGACAGCACAGATACGCAGTATTTT. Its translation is CATSDFPDSTDTQYF.

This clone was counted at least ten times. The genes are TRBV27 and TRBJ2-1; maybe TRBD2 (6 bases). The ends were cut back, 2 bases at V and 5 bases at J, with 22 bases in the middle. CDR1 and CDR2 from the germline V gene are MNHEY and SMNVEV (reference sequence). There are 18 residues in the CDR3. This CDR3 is CASSLVLWRDRIHNEQFF. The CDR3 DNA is TGTGCCAGCAGTTTAGTTTTATGGCGGGACCGAATTCACAATGAGCAGTTCTTC.

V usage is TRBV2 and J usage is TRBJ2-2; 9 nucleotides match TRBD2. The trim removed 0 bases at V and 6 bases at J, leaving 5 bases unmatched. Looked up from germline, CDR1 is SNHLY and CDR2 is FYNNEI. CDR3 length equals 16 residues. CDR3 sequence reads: CASSEAALAGSGELFF. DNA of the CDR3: TGTGCCAGCAGTGAAGCGGCGCTAGCGGGATCCGGGGAGCTGTTTTTT.

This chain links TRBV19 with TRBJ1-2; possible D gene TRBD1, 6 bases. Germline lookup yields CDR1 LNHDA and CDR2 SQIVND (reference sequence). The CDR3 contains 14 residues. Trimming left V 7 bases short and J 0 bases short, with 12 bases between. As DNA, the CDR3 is TGTGCCAGTACACAGGGTCTAGCTAACTATGGCTACACCTTC. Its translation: CASTQGLANYGYTF.

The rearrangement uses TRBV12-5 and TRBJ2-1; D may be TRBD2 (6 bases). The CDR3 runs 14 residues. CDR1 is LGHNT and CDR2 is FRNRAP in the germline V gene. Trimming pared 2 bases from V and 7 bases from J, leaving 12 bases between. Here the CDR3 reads CASGLSPSENEQFF. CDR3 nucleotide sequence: TGTGCTAGTGGTTTGTCTCCTAGCGAGAATGAGCAGTTCTTC.

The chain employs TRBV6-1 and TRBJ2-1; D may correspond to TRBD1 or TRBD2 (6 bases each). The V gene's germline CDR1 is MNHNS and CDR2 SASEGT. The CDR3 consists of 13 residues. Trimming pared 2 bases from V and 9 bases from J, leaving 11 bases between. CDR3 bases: TGTGCCAGCAGTGAACTGGGGGGCGGTGAGCAGTTCTTC. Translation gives CASSELGGGEQFF.

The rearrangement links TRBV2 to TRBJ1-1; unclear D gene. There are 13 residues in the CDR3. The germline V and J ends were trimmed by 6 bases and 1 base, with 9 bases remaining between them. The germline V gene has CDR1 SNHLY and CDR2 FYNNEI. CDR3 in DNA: TGTGCCAGCAGATGGACCGGGAACACTGAAGCTTTCTTT. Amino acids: CASRWTGNTEAFF. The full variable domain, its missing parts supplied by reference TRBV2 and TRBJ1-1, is EPEVTQTPSHQVTQMGQEVILRCVPISNHLYFYWYRQILGQKVEFLVSFYNNEISEKSEIFDDQFSVERPDGSNFTLKIRSTKLEDSAMYFCASRWTGNTEAFFGQGTRLTVV.

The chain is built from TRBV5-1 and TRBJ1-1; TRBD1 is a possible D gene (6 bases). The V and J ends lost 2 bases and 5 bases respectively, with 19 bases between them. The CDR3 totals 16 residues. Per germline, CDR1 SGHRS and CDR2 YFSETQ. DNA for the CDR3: TGCGCCAGCAGCTTCTCTGGGGGGGCGCCCAAAACTGAAGCTTTCTTT. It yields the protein CASSFSGGAPKTEAFF. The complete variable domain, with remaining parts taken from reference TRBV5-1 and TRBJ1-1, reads KAGVTQTPRYLIKTRGQQVTLSCSPISGHRSVSWYQQTPGQGLQFLFEYFSETQRNKGNFPGRFSGRQFSNSRSEMNVSTLELGDSALYLCASSFSGGAPKTEAFFGQGTRLTVV.

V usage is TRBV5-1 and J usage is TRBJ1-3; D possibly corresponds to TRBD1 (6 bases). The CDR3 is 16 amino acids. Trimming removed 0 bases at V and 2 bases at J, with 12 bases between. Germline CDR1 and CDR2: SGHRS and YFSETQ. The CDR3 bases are TGCGCCAGCAGCTTGGGAGCTCGGACAGCTGGAAACACCATATATTTT. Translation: CASSLGARTAGNTIYF.

CDR3 in amino acids: CSVPRTGGISDEQFF. CDR3 in DNA: TGCAGCGTTCCCAGGACAGGGGGTATTTCGGATGAGCAGTTCTTC. J is TRBJ2-1 and V is TRBV29-1, with 10 bases matching TRBD1. J lost 8 bases, V lost 5 bases, and 12 bases had no gene match. CDR3 size: 15 residues. CDR1 and CDR2 from the germline V gene are SQVTM and ANQGSEA.

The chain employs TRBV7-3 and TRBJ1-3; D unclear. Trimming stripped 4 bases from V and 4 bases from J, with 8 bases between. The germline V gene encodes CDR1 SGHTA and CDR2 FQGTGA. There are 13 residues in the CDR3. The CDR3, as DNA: TGTGCCAGCAGCTCCTCATTAGGAAACACCATATATTTT. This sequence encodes CASSSSLGNTIYF.

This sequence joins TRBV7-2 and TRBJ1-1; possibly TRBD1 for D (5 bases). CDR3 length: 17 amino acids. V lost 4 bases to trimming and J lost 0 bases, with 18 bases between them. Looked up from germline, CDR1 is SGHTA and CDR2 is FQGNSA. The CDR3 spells CASSSHQGRLMNTEAFF. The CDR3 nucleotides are TGTGCCAGCAGCTCCCACCAGGGCCGCTTGATGAACACTGAAGCTTTCTTT.

CDR3 residues: CASSYSTSGNTGELFF. CDR3 DNA sequence: TGTGCCAGCAGTTACTCGACTAGCGGGAACACCGGGGAGCTGTTTTTT. This chain links TRBV6-2 or TRBV6-3 with TRBJ2-2, with TRBD2 identical over 9 bases. CDR3 length: 16 amino acids. The junction had 0 bases not matched to a gene; V was cut back by 0 bases and J by 1 base. In germline, CDR1 is MNHEY, CDR2 SVGEGT.

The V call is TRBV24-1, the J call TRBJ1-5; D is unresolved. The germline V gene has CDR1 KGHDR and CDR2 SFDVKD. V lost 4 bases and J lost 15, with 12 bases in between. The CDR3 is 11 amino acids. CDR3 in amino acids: CATSDSGELHF. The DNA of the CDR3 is TGTGCCACCAGTGACTCCGGGGAGCTGCATTTT.

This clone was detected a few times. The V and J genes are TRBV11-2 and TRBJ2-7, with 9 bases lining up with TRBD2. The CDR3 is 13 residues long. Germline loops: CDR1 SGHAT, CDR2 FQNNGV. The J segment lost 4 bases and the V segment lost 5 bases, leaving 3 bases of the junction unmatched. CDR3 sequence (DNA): TGTGCCAGCAGCCTAGCGGGAAGGTACGAGCAGTACTTC. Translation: CASSLAGRYEQYF. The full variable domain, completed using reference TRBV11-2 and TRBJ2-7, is EAGVAQSPRYKIIEKRQSVAFWCNPISGHATLYWYQQILGQGPKLLIQFQNNGVVDDSQLPKDRFSAERLKGVDSTLKIQPAKLEDSAVYLCASSLAGRYEQYFGPGTRLTVT.

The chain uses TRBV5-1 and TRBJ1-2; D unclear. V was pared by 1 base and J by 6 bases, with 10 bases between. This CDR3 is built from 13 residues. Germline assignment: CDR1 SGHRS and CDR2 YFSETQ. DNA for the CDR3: TGCGCCAGCAGCTTGTTGTGGGGAGATGGCTACACCTTC. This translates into CASSLLWGDGYTF.

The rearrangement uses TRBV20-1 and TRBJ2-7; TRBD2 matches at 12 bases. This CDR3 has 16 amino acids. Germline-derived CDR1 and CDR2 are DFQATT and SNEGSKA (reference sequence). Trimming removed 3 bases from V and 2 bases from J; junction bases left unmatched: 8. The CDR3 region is CSASSGLAGGPYEQYF. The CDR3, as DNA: TGCAGTGCTAGTTCGGGGCTAGCGGGAGGGCCCTACGAGCAGTACTTC.

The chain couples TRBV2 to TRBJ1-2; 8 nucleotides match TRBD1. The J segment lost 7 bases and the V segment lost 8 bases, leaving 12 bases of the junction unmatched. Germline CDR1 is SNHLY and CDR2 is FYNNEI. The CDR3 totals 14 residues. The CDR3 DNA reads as TGTGCCAGCTTACCGACAGGGGCGGATCGTGGCTACACCTTC. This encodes CASLPTGADRGYTF.

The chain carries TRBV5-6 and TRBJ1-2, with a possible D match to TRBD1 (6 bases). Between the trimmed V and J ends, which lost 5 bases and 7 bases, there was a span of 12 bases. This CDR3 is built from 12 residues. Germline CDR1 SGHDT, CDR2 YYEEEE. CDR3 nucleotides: TGTGCCAGCAGACAGACAGGCGGTGGCTACACCTTC. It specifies CASRQTGGGYTF.